These 18 T cell receptor beta chains originate from one sample sequenced in a study of sequential checkpoint blockade in melanoma. Treatment defined: randomized to nivolumab then ipilimumab (arm A) or the reverse (arm B). Using immunoSEQ multiplex PCR, the repertoire was profiled, and TCRdb retains in-frame clones only, with some absent. The sample carries tens of thousands of clones, 83% recorded once. The source was CD8+ T cells sorted from blood (inferred from file names), collected from a patient given nivolumab and ipilimumab in sequence. The receptors come from a human donor with melanoma.

This clone was found once. This rearrangement joins TRBV14 to TRBJ2-7; D possibly corresponds to TRBD1 (6 bases). The CDR3 is made up of 15 amino acids. V was shortened by 2 bases and J by 3 bases, with 14 bases between the two germline ends. Germline CDR1 reads SGHDN; CDR2 reads FVKESK. The CDR3 protein is CASSQRAGVRYEQYF. The DNA for the CDR3 is TGTGCCAGCAGCCAAAGGGCAGGGGTTCGCTACGAGCAGTACTTC.

The genes are TRBV4-3 and TRBJ1-4; possibly TRBD1 for D (6 bases). From germline, CDR1 is LGHNA and CDR2 YSLEER. The CDR3 spans 14 residues. Trimming took 4 bases from V and 6 from J, leaving 12 bases between them. CDR3 residues: CASSRGQLDEKLFF. The CDR3 DNA follows: TGCGCCAGCAGCCGTGGACAGTTAGATGAAAAACTGTTTTTT.

V is TRBV4-3 and J is TRBJ2-7; TRBD2 matches at 12 bases. Germline assignment: CDR1 LGHNA and CDR2 YSLEER. The length of the CDR3 is 15 residues. Trimming removed 1 base from V and 3 bases from J; junction bases left unmatched: 1. The CDR3 loop reads CASSQGLAGVYEQYF. The CDR3 DNA reads as TGCGCCAGCAGCCAAGGACTAGCGGGAGTCTACGAGCAGTACTTC.

This clone appeared a few times. This chain connects TRBV5-7 to TRBJ2-7; D possibly corresponds to TRBD2 (5 bases). TRBV5-7 carries the ORF label, with uncertain function. The V gene lost 0 bases and the J gene lost 5 bases, with 6 bases spanning the gap. There are 12 residues in the CDR3. The CDR3 DNA follows: TGTGCCAGCAGCTTGGGGACTCACGAGCAGTACTTC. Protein: CASSLGTHEQYF.

The chain uses TRBV4-1 and TRBJ2-5, with 10 bases identical to TRBD1. The CDR3 length is 14 residues. Germline lookup yields CDR1 MGHRA and CDR2 YSYEKL. Trimming cost V 6 bases and J 5 bases; bases outside gene matches: 6. This chain's CDR3 is CASSPGQGPETQYF. CDR3 DNA sequence: TGCGCCAGCAGTCCGGGACAGGGGCCGGAGACCCAGTACTTC.

The CDR3 region has the DNA TGTGCCAGCAGCTTATTGCCGGGGGGTGATGAGCAGTTCTTC. This translates into CASSLLPGGDEQFF. This sequence joins TRBV7-3 and TRBJ2-1, with 7 bases lining up with TRBD2. The CDR3 totals 14 residues. The V segment lost 2 bases and the J segment 8 bases; nucleotides outside the gene matches: 6. Per germline, CDR1 SGHTA and CDR2 FQGTGA.

The chain joins TRBV9 to TRBJ2-3; TRBD2 agrees at 7 bases. V lost 4 bases and J lost 1; bases outside the gene matches: 9. There are 16 residues in the CDR3. In germline, CDR1 is SGDLS, CDR2 YYNGEE. The CDR3 coding sequence is TGTGCCAGCAGCTCCCGTGGGCTAGCGGGCACAGATACGCAGTATTTT. Protein: CASSSRGLAGTDTQYF.

J is TRBJ1-1 and V is TRBV27; D is possibly TRBD1 (5 bases). CDR1 is MNHEY, CDR2 SMNVEV, per germline (reference sequence). The CDR3 spans 15 residues. The V gene lost 0 bases and the J gene lost 4 bases, with 12 bases spanning the gap. DNA of the CDR3: TGTGCCAGCAGTTTATCAGGGGCGGGAGGCACTGAAGCTTTCTTT. Translation gives CASSLSGAGGTEAFF.

The chain employs TRBV6-5 and TRBJ2-3, with D possibly matching TRBD2 (6 bases). The V end was cut by 6 bases, the J end by 3 bases, with 16 bases between. Germline V gives CDR1 MNHEY, CDR2 SVGAGI. This CDR3 is built from 15 residues. CDR3 sequence: CASRRRELATDTQYF. CDR3 DNA: TGTGCCAGCAGAAGACGGGAACTAGCAACAGATACGCAGTATTTT.

This clone was detected once. The chain recombines TRBV5-6 with TRBJ1-2, with D possibly TRBD1 on 5 matching bases. Between the trimmed V and J ends, which lost 4 bases and 8 bases, there was a span of 18 bases. The CDR3 is 14 residues long. Germline assignment: CDR1 SGHDT and CDR2 YYEEEE. As DNA, the CDR3 is TGTGCCAGCAGCCCCCGGACAAAAAGGCAGGGCTACACCTTC. This gives the protein CASSPRTKRQGYTF.

The chain recombines TRBV28 with TRBJ2-1, with 7 bases matching TRBD2. This CDR3 is 16 amino acids long. Germline-derived CDR1 and CDR2 are MDHEN and SYDVKM. J lost 3 bases, V lost 3 bases, and 8 bases had no gene match. CDR3: CASSFLASGYYNEQFF. The DNA of the CDR3 is TGTGCCAGCAGTTTCCTAGCTAGCGGCTACTACAATGAGCAGTTCTTC. Together with reference TRBV28 and TRBJ2-1, the CDR3 gives the full variable domain: DVKVTQSSRYLVKRTGEKVFLECVQDMDHENMFWYRQDPGLGLRLIYFSYDVKMKEKGDIPEGYSVSREKKERFSLILESASTNQTSMYLCASSFLASGYYNEQFFGPGTRLTVL.

This chain links TRBV7-9 with TRBJ2-1; D perhaps matches TRBD2 (6 bases). The CDR3 extends over 13 amino acids. CDR1 and CDR2 (germline): SEHNR, FQNEAQ (reference sequence). V gave up 1 base and J gave up 8 bases, with 9 bases separating them. CDR3 nucleotides: TGTGCCAGCAGCTTAGGACTAGTGGATGAGCAGTTCTTC. Translation gives CASSLGLVDEQFF.

V and J are TRBV13 and TRBJ1-2; the match to TRBD1 covers 9 bases. V was clipped by 5 bases and J by 8 bases; unmatched bases: 18. The germline V gene encodes CDR1 PRHDT and CDR2 FYEKMQ (reference sequence). CDR3 length equals 17 residues. DNA for the CDR3: TGTGCCAGCAGCCAGTGGGGGACAGGGATCCCCTTCGGGGGCTACACCTTC. Translated: CASSQWGTGIPFGGYTF. The variable domain in full, completed from reference TRBV13 and TRBJ1-2, reads AAGVIQSPRHLIKEKRETATLKCYPIPRHDTVYWYQQGPGQDPQFLISFYEKMQSDKGSIPDRFSAQQFSDYHSELNMSSLELGDSALYFCASSQWGTGIPFGGYTFGSGTRLTVV.

CDR3 region: CASSNRGPYNEQFF. DNA for the CDR3: TGTGCCAGTAGTAACCGCGGGCCCTACAATGAGCAGTTCTTC. The rearrangement uses TRBV19 and TRBJ2-1, with a possible D match to TRBD2 (5 bases). Germline V gene data show CDR1 as LNHDA and CDR2 as SQIVND (reference sequence). V was pared by 4 bases and J by 2 bases, with 9 bases between. The CDR3 extends over 14 amino acids. The whole variable domain, remainder taken from reference TRBV19 and TRBJ2-1, is DGGITQSPKYLFRKEGQNVTLSCEQNLNHDAMYWYRQDPGQGLRLIYYSQIVNDFQKGDIAEGYSVSREKKESFPLTVTSAQKNPTAFYLCASSNRGPYNEQFFGPGTRLTVL.

The chain is built from TRBV5-4 and TRBJ1-2, with 9 bases aligning to TRBD1. With 4 bases clipped from V and 6 bases from J, the junction kept 10 bases outside the gene matches. CDR3 size: 15 residues. Germline CDR1 is SGHNT and CDR2 is YYREEE (reference sequence). For the CDR3, the DNA is TGTGCCAGCAGCCCGCTGGCACAGGGGGCGAATGGCTACACCTTC. Protein: CASSPLAQGANGYTF.

Turning to this clone: This same CDR3 is encoded by further DNA sequences in the sample. The chain is built from TRBV4-3 and TRBJ1-2; 8 bases are a match to TRBD1. The junction had 5 bases not matched to a gene; V was cut back by 0 bases and J by 5 bases. This CDR3 is 15 amino acids long. Germline V gives CDR1 LGHNA, CDR2 YSLEER. The CDR3 sequence is CASSQEDRGGYGYTF. Here the CDR3 DNA reads TGCGCCAGCAGCCAAGAAGACAGGGGAGGATATGGCTACACCTTC.

The V and J genes are TRBV5-4 and TRBJ1-5, with D possibly TRBD1 on 6 matching bases. The CDR3 has 14 residues. Trimming pared 4 bases from V and 3 bases from J, leaving 11 bases between. The germline CDR1 and CDR2 sequences are SGHNT and YYREEE (reference sequence). In DNA form, the CDR3 reads TGTGCCAGCAGCCAAGGACAGTACAATCAGCCCCAGCATTTT. It yields the protein CASSQGQYNQPQHF.

The chain combines TRBV4-3 with TRBJ2-7; a possible D gene is TRBD2 (6 bases). CDR1 LGHNA and CDR2 YSLEER come from the germline V gene. The CDR3 covers 16 residues. The V end was cut by 4 bases, the J end by 3 bases, with 19 bases between. Here the CDR3 DNA reads TGCGCCAGCAGCCGGAGGGTGCAGCAGGGATACTACGAGCAGTACTTC. Amino acids: CASSRRVQQGYYEQYF.